This T cell receptor (beta chain) was recorded in a study of blood T cell repertoires in COVID-19. Study in general: The United States, Italy and Spain were the sources of the acute and convalescent COVID-19 samples. Sources were T cells, B-cell-depleted T cells, or PBMCs; the material itself was cDNA or gDNA.

This clone was counted only a few times. Per the germline V gene, CDR1 is LNHNV and CDR2 is YYDKDF (reference sequence). Trimming left V 3 bases short and J 5 bases short, with 16 bases between. This CDR3 region has 15 residues. Original analysis: Estimated nucleated cell counts came from reference gene primer amplification. Method: immunoSEQ multiplex PCR; TCRdb's copy keeps in-frame clones and lacks some. V, J and clone size derive from that table, while D and trimming were established from the DNA sequence. Altogether about 46,000 clones are present, 70% to 90% being singletons, with the ten largest covering 15% to 18%.

The receptor's source is a human donor in a cohort sampled during active COVID-19. The donor label of this sample is uncertain. V is TRBV15 and J is TRBJ2-5; possible D gene TRBD2, 5 bases. Input material: peripheral blood. The chain's CDR3 is CATSRSGGRTETQYF. DNA of the CDR3: TGTGCCACCAGCAGGTCAGGCGGGCGGACGGAGACCCAGTACTTC.